The T cell receptor beta chain described here comes from a study of cytomegalovirus exposure and HLA in healthy donors. This PCR relied on a set of 60 Vbeta primers and 13 Jbeta primers. The repertoire was sequenced with immunoSEQ multiplex PCR; TCRdb's copy has only in-frame clones and lacks some. Of about 120,000 clones listed, about 80% are singletons. The junction had 11 bases not matched to a gene; V was cut back by 7 bases and J by 0 bases. CDR1 and CDR2 from the germline V gene are SQVTM and ANQGSEA. CDR3 length equals 15 residues. The sequence came from a human donor in good health. This chain uses TRBV29-1 with TRBJ2-5, with 7 positions matching TRBD1. Source material: PBMCs. In DNA, the CDR3 is TGCAGCGGTCGCCATCCGACAGGGTACCAAGAGACCCAGTACTTC. It encodes CSGRHPTGYQETQYF.